The 20 T cell receptor beta chains given below trace back to one sample, sequenced in a study of cytomegalovirus exposure and HLA in healthy donors. The PCR made use of 60 Vbeta and 13 Jbeta primers. TCRdb's table, derived via immunoSEQ multiplex PCR, lists solely in-frame clones and lacks some. The sample records around 100,000 clones, 60% to 85% being singletons. The source material was PBMCs. These receptors came from a female donor in good health and CMV-seropositive.

This chain links TRBV6-5 with TRBJ2-2; 8 positions match TRBD2. Germline CDR1 is MNHEY and CDR2 is SVGAGI. J lost 2 bases, V lost 6 bases, and 5 bases had no gene match. The CDR3 consists of 15 residues. The CDR3 reads CASSSGRVNTGELFF. CDR3 sequence (DNA): TGTGCCAGCAGCTCCGGGAGGGTTAACACCGGGGAGCTGTTTTTT.

The chain carries TRBV11-1 and TRBJ2-1; 7 bases are a match to TRBD1. Germline CDR1 reads SGHAT; CDR2 reads FQDESV (reference sequence). V shed 2 bases and J 7 bases; nucleotides not matched to a gene: 11. CDR3 size: 16 residues. The CDR3 DNA sequence: TGTGCCAGCAGCTTATATCCCGGGACAGCGTGGAATGAGCAGTTCTTC. This translates into CASSLYPGTAWNEQFF.

The chain uses TRBV11-2 and TRBJ1-4; 8 nucleotides match TRBD1. Germline values: CDR1 SGHAT, CDR2 FQNNGV. Germline trimming cut 5 bases from V and 8 bases from J; bases unmatched to any gene: 10. This CDR3 contains 15 residues. Here the CDR3 reads CASSQGSGGGEKLFF. The CDR3 nucleotides are TGTGCCAGCAGCCAAGGATCAGGGGGCGGAGAAAAACTGTTTTTT.

CDR3 loop: CAIRGVSRLSTDTQYF. CDR3 nucleotides: TGTGCCATCAGAGGGGTGTCAAGGCTCTCGACGGATACGCAGTATTTT. The genes are TRBV10-3 and TRBJ2-3; D perhaps matches TRBD1 (5 bases). V was cut by 6 bases and J by 6 bases, with 22 bases left in between. Per the germline V gene, CDR1 is ENHRY and CDR2 is SYGVKD. The CDR3 covers 16 residues.

This chain uses TRBV5-1 with TRBJ2-1, with 9 bases fitting TRBD2. Germline trimming cut 0 bases from V and 9 bases from J; bases unmatched to any gene: 13. Germline CDR1 SGHRS, CDR2 YFSETQ. This CDR3 has 17 residues. The CDR3 DNA sequence: TGCGCCAGCAGCTTGGTACTTGGAGCGGGAGGCGGCGGTGAGCAGTTCTTC. Translation gives CASSLVLGAGGGGEQFF.

This chain uses TRBV23-1 with TRBJ1-5, with 9 nucleotides matching TRBD1. TRBV23-1 is known as an ORF, though its function is uncertain. The trim removed 0 bases at V and 0 bases at J, leaving 12 bases unmatched. The CDR3 is made up of 20 amino acids. CDR3: CASSQSKSDRGLYSNQPQHF. The CDR3 bases are TGCGCCAGCAGTCAATCGAAGTCGGACAGGGGCCTCTATAGCAATCAGCCCCAGCATTTT.

The chain is built from TRBV14 and TRBJ1-1, with D perhaps TRBD1 (5 bases). The CDR3 has 14 residues. Germline lookup yields CDR1 SGHDN and CDR2 FVKESK. Trimming took off 2 bases at V and 0 bases at J, with 7 bases between the two ends. The CDR3 loop is CASSQQGLNTEAFF. The CDR3 DNA reads as TGTGCCAGCAGCCAACAGGGATTGAACACTGAAGCTTTCTTT.

V gene TRBV9 combines with J gene TRBJ2-7, with a tentative D call TRBD2 (5 bases). The CDR3 sequence is 13 residues long. The ends were cut back, 4 bases at V and 3 bases at J, with 11 bases in the middle. From germline, CDR1 is SGDLS and CDR2 YYNGEE. In DNA, the CDR3 is TGTGCCAGCAGCTTTCAAGAGGGCTACGAGCAGTACTTC. Encoded protein: CASSFQEGYEQYF. Looking up the rest from reference TRBV9 and TRBJ2-7 gives the full variable domain: DSGVTQTPKHLITATGQRVTLRCSPRSGDLSVYWYQQSLDQGLQFLIQYYNGEERAKGNILERFSAQQFPDLHSELNLSSLELGDSALYFCASSFQEGYEQYFGPGTRLTVT.

This chain links TRBV5-4 with TRBJ2-3; tentatively, D is TRBD2 (6 bases). Trimming took 2 bases from V and 0 from J, leaving 13 bases between them. CDR3 length: 16 residues. Germline CDR1 is SGHNT and CDR2 is YYREEE (reference sequence). The CDR3 spells CASSLGGRSSTDTQYF. For the CDR3, the DNA is TGTGCCAGCAGCTTAGGAGGGAGAAGTAGCACAGATACGCAGTATTTT.

This rearrangement joins TRBV27 to TRBJ2-3; no reliable D call. The ends were cut back, 4 bases at V and 2 bases at J, with 16 bases in the middle. Germline V CDR1 and CDR2: MNHEY, SMNVEV (reference sequence). The CDR3 sequence is 16 residues long. The CDR3 nucleotides read TGTGCCAGCAGTTCCCTCAAACATCTTCTCACAGATACGCAGTATTTT. Its translation is CASSSLKHLLTDTQYF.

The rearrangement uses TRBV27 and TRBJ1-1; D possibly corresponds to TRBD1 (5 bases). The germline V and J ends were trimmed by 6 bases and 1 base, with 9 bases remaining between them. This CDR3 contains 13 residues. CDR1 and CDR2 from the germline V gene are MNHEY and SMNVEV (reference sequence). CDR3 amino acids: CASSVGQNTEAFF. The CDR3 region has the DNA TGTGCCAGCAGCGTCGGACAGAACACTGAAGCTTTCTTT.

The chain joins TRBV6-5 to TRBJ1-5; no clear D. The CDR3 length is 15 residues. Germline lookup yields CDR1 MNHEY and CDR2 SVGAGI. V was cut by 4 bases and J by 0 bases, with 10 bases left in between. CDR3 nucleotides: TGTGCCAGCAGTTCCCACATTTATAGCAATCAGCCCCAGCATTTT. Translating gives CASSSHIYSNQPQHF.

This clone was observed a few times. It differs at one base from a far larger clone, so likely a read error. The chain carries TRBV4-3 and TRBJ2-1; 8 bases line up with TRBD2. Germline CDR1 is LGHNA and CDR2 is YSLEER. V lost 5 bases and J lost 10; bases outside the gene matches: 16. The CDR3 has 16 amino acids. The CDR3 reads CASSLGGVAGSLEQFF. DNA for the CDR3: TGCGCCAGCAGCTTGGGAGGGGTAGCGGGAAGTTTGGAGCAGTTCTTC.

The chain employs TRBV6-1 and TRBJ1-4, with D maybe TRBD1 (6 bases). Germline V gives CDR1 MNHNS, CDR2 SASEGT. V dropped 3 bases and J dropped 7 bases, with 15 bases sitting between them. The length of the CDR3 is 15 residues. Written as DNA, the CDR3 is TGTGCCAGCAGTGAGGTGGGACACCGATCTGAAAAACTGTTTTTT. Its translation is CASSEVGHRSEKLFF.

The gene calls are TRBV30 and TRBJ2-1; 14 nucleotides agree with TRBD2. CDR1 GTSNPN and CDR2 SVGIG come from the germline V gene (reference sequence). The CDR3 runs to 16 residues. The J segment lost 8 bases and the V segment lost 2 bases, leaving 8 bases of the junction unmatched. In DNA, the CDR3 is TGTGCCTGGAGTCCCTGGACTAGCGGGGGGCCGGATGAGCAGTTCTTC. The encoded protein is CAWSPWTSGGPDEQFF. Variable domain in full (rest from reference TRBV30 and TRBJ2-1): SQTIHQWPATLVQPVGSPLSLECTVEGTSNPNLYWYRQAAGRGLQLLFYSVGIGQISSEVPQNLSASRPQDRQFILSSKKLLLSDSGFYLCAWSPWTSGGPDEQFFGPGTRLTVL.

This clone was detected only a few times. The rearrangement links TRBV6-1 to TRBJ2-7; no reliable D call. The V and J ends lost 4 bases and 2 bases respectively, with 18 bases between them. The CDR3 has 16 amino acids. Germline assignment: CDR1 MNHNS and CDR2 SASEGT. This CDR3 is CASSVAVMGTPYEQYF. In DNA form, the CDR3 reads TGTGCCAGCAGTGTCGCTGTTATGGGCACCCCCTACGAGCAGTACTTC.

This clone was observed a few times. The chain recombines TRBV7-2 with TRBJ1-1; D is perhaps TRBD1 (5 bases). This CDR3 has 14 residues. Trimming left V 8 bases short and J 0 bases short, with 13 bases between. Germline-derived CDR1 and CDR2 are SGHTA and FQGNSA. The CDR3 region has the DNA TGTGCCAGCCGGTATAGGACATTGAACACTGAAGCTTTCTTT. It translates to CASRYRTLNTEAFF.

The count of this clone is one. This chain uses TRBV11-1 with TRBJ2-5; 13 bases map to TRBD2. This CDR3 contains 16 residues. V shed 1 base, J shed 1 base, and the junction held 0 bases outside the gene matches. Germline CDR1 is SGHAT and CDR2 is FQDESV (reference sequence). CDR3 DNA: TGTGCCAGCAGCTTAGGACTAGCGGGGGGCCAAGAGACCCAGTACTTC. This encodes CASSLGLAGGQETQYF.

This CDR3 reads CAWSGQPNTEAFF. The CDR3 DNA reads as TGTGCCTGGAGTGGACAACCGAACACTGAAGCTTTCTTT. The J gene is TRBJ1-1, the V gene TRBV30; no definite D call. V lost 1 base to trimming and J lost 1 base, with 7 bases between them. CDR3 length: 13 residues. CDR1 is GTSNPN, CDR2 SVGIG, per germline (reference sequence).

This clone was seen once. V gene TRBV4-2 combines with J gene TRBJ1-5; the match to TRBD1 covers 9 bases. The length of the CDR3 is 15 residues. Germline trimming cut 8 bases from V and 7 bases from J; bases unmatched to any gene: 12. From germline, CDR1 is LGHNA and CDR2 YNFKEQ. The CDR3 nucleotides read TGTGCCAGCGGACCGGGACAGGGCCTGGGACAGCCCCAGCATTTT. Translating gives CASGPGQGLGQPQHF.